Listed here are 14 T cell receptor beta chains from one sample, sequenced in a study of cytomegalovirus exposure and HLA in healthy donors. 60 Vbeta and 13 Jbeta primers were used in PCR. TCRdb's table, derived via immunoSEQ multiplex PCR, lists solely in-frame clones and lacks some. The data contain 130,000 to 150,000 clones, about 80% of them seen just once; the ten biggest clones take up approximately 2.5%. Input material: PBMCs. The receptors were sampled from a woman aged 18-35 years in good health and CMV-seropositive.

This rearrangement joins TRBV5-5 to TRBJ1-1; D is possibly TRBD1 (5 bases). The CDR3 consists of 15 residues. V was trimmed by 1 base and J by 4 bases, leaving 14 bases between them. Germline-derived CDR1 and CDR2 are SGHKS and YYEKEE (reference sequence). CDR3 sequence: CASSLQPGGSTEAFF. The CDR3 DNA is TGTGCCAGCAGCTTGCAGCCGGGGGGGAGCACTGAAGCTTTCTTT.

This rearrangement joins TRBV27 to TRBJ1-1; D not certain. Trimming shortened V by 7 bases and J by 1 base, and 22 bases separated the two germline ends. The germline gives CDR1 MNHEY, CDR2 SMNVEV (reference sequence). CDR3 length equals 17 residues. CDR3 nucleotide sequence: TGTGCCAGCACTACTATCTGGACTGGCACGAAGAACACTGAAGCTTTCTTT. This codes for CASTTIWTGTKNTEAFF.

CDR3 region: CASSLETGLYEQYF. The CDR3 DNA reads as TGTGCCAGCAGCTTGGAGACAGGGCTCTACGAGCAGTACTTC. V and J are TRBV5-4 and TRBJ2-7, with 7 bases identical to TRBD1. There are 14 residues in the CDR3. After removal of 0 bases from V and 3 bases from J, the junction contained 3 bases not matched to a gene. Germline V gives CDR1 SGHNT, CDR2 YYREEE (reference sequence).

The rearrangement joins TRBV27 to TRBJ2-7; 15 nucleotides line up with TRBD2. The germline CDR1 and CDR2 sequences are MNHEY and SMNVEV (reference sequence). This CDR3 has 17 amino acids. V shed 4 bases, J shed 6 bases, and the junction held 10 bases outside the gene matches. The CDR3 protein is CASSSGTSGGPTREQYF. The CDR3 bases are TGTGCCAGCAGTTCCGGGACTAGCGGGGGGCCTACTCGCGAGCAGTACTTC.

The gene calls are TRBV19 and TRBJ2-7; 8 bases are shared with TRBD2. Germline-derived CDR1 and CDR2 are LNHDA and SQIVND (reference sequence). V lost 5 bases to trimming and J lost 2 bases; unmatched junction nucleotides: 5. There are 14 residues in the CDR3. CDR3 amino acids: CASSQRGQPYEQYF. The CDR3 coding sequence is TGTGCCAGTAGTCAGCGGGGGCAACCCTACGAGCAGTACTTC.

The rearrangement links TRBV6-6 to TRBJ1-1; 7 nucleotides match TRBD1. V lost 5 bases and J lost 5; bases outside the gene matches: 8. The CDR3 loop spans 14 amino acids. Germline lookup yields CDR1 MNHNY and CDR2 SVGAGI (reference sequence). CDR3 coding DNA: TGTGCCAGCAGTACCCCGACAGGGTATACTGAAGCTTTCTTT. This codes for CASSTPTGYTEAFF.

V gene TRBV9 combines with J gene TRBJ2-3, with a weak D call TRBD2 (7 bases). Trimming took off 0 bases at V and 4 bases at J, with 15 bases between the two ends. The CDR3 sequence is 16 residues long. CDR1 and CDR2 (germline): SGDLS, YYNGEE. As DNA, the CDR3 is TGTGCCAGCAGCGTAGTGTGGGGGGGCCGATCAGATACGCAGTATTTT. It yields the protein CASSVVWGGRSDTQYF.

The chain employs TRBV28 and TRBJ1-5; D may be TRBD1 (5 bases). This CDR3 is built from 16 residues. V gave up 5 bases and J gave up 2 bases, with 16 bases separating them. In germline, CDR1 is MDHEN, CDR2 SYDVKM. The CDR3 sequence: CASSPHAGGGNQPQHF. In DNA form, the CDR3 reads TGTGCCAGCAGTCCCCATGCGGGGGGTGGCAATCAGCCCCAGCATTTT.

The J gene is TRBJ2-7, the V gene TRBV7-9; 16 bases align to TRBD2. The CDR3 runs to 18 residues. V dropped 5 bases and J dropped 0; count of bases not matched to a gene: 7. Germline loops: CDR1 SEHNR, CDR2 FQNEAQ (reference sequence). The CDR3 sequence is CASSGPGLAGGSSYEQYF. In DNA, the CDR3 is TGTGCCAGCAGCGGTCCGGGACTAGCGGGGGGGAGCTCCTACGAGCAGTACTTC.

The chain links TRBV29-1 to TRBJ2-1; possible D gene TRBD1, 8 bases. CDR3 length equals 13 residues. CDR1 SQVTM and CDR2 ANQGSEA come from the germline V gene. V dropped 6 bases and J dropped 3 bases, with 12 bases sitting between them. DNA of the CDR3: TGCAGCGTACAGGGGGGGCACTACAATGAGCAGTTCTTC. Protein sequence: CSVQGGHYNEQFF.

The rearrangement uses TRBV18 and TRBJ2-1, with D perhaps TRBD2 (5 bases). CDR3 length: 17 residues. V lost 3 bases to trimming and J lost 4 bases, with 19 bases between them. Per the germline V gene, CDR1 is KGHSH and CDR2 is LQKENI. As DNA, the CDR3 is TGTGCCAGCTCACCGGACTCCATTATGGGCCCTTACAATGAGCAGTTCTTC. Its protein product is CASSPDSIMGPYNEQFF.

This chain links TRBV6-1 with TRBJ1-2; D not resolved. Germline CDR1 MNHNS, CDR2 SASEGT. Trimming shortened V by 7 bases and J by 4 bases, and 13 bases separated the two germline ends. This CDR3 region has 13 residues. The CDR3 bases are TGTGCCAGCACTTTTCGATTTAGCTATGGCTACACCTTC. Its protein product is CASTFRFSYGYTF.

The chain uses TRBV6-6 and TRBJ1-1; the match to TRBD1 covers 8 bases. Germline lookup yields CDR1 MNHNY and CDR2 SVGAGI (reference sequence). The CDR3 is 13 residues long. With 6 bases clipped from V and 3 bases from J, the junction kept 3 bases outside the gene matches. CDR3 residues: CASRAGQDTEAFF. CDR3 nucleotides: TGTGCCAGCAGAGCGGGACAGGACACTGAAGCTTTCTTT.

The V and J genes are TRBV19 and TRBJ2-7; the match to TRBD2 covers 7 bases. The ends lost 3 bases at V and 1 base at J; junction bases unmatched: 12. Germline lookup yields CDR1 LNHDA and CDR2 SQIVND (reference sequence). This CDR3 has 17 residues. CDR3 amino acids: CASSISAGMGSSYEQYF. The CDR3 nucleotides are TGTGCCAGTAGTATTTCAGCGGGGATGGGTAGTTCCTACGAGCAGTACTTC. The full variable domain, with the rest looked up from reference TRBV19 and TRBJ2-7, is DGGITQSPKYLFRKEGQNVTLSCEQNLNHDAMYWYRQDPGQGLRLIYYSQIVNDFQKGDIAEGYSVSREKKESFPLTVTSAQKNPTAFYLCASSISAGMGSSYEQYFGPGTRLTVT.